This T cell receptor (beta chain) was recovered during a study of CD8 T cells in ankylosing spondylitis. The study's findings and limits: Disease-linked clones had a CD8+ phenotype and relatively low frequency in peripheral blood. Ankylosing spondylitis blood seemed to carry a telltale TCR beta motif made of several highly homologous variants.

As regards this clonotype: Its specificity is unknown.

Using quantitative 5'-RACE with molecular barcodes, the authors made TCR beta libraries. TCRdb re-called the 5' RACE reads through MiXCR, storing one row per CDR3 protein. The sample has under 250,000 distinct CDR3 sequences; about 30% are singletons. V was clipped by 4 bases and J by 7 bases; unmatched bases: 8. Germline assignment: CDR1 MNHEY and CDR2 SVGAGI. The CDR3 totals 15 residues. This sequence originates from a male donor with ankylosing spondylitis or in good health (not recorded which). The chain has TRBV6-5 and TRBJ2-2; 8 bases agree with TRBD2. The sequencing sample was made of blood, either unsorted or a sorted T cell fraction (not recorded which). The CDR3 DNA follows: TGTGCCAGCAGTTTCTCGGGGGGGCTGGACGGGGAGCTGTTTTTT. Its protein product is CASSFSGGLDGELFF.